Sequencing of this T cell receptor beta chain was carried out in a study of shared clonotypes between healthy human individuals. V gave up 10 bases and J gave up 4 bases; unmatched junction bases: 6. CDR1 is MDHEN, CDR2 SYDVKM, per germline. The CDR3 loop spans 13 amino acids. Study-level findings and limits: Clonotypes shared by all four donors outscored non-shared clonotypes in generation probability.

With respect to this clone: The antigen remains undetermined.

Only in-frame clones appear in the TCRdb table, and some are missing; sequencing was by immunoSEQ multiplex PCR. The top ten hold roughly 0.57% of the sample, which has 900,000 to 1,200,000 clones, more than 75% seen once. This TCR was sampled from a man between 18 and 35 years old in good health. Some clones in this sample may be carry-over from other donors' samples. The sample was memory CD4+ T cells from PBMCs. Indicated subset: CD45RA-negative fraction. The chain combines TRBV28 with TRBJ2-1; 8 positions match TRBD2. The CDR3 sequence is CANSGRTYNEQFF. Written as DNA, the CDR3 is TGTGCCAACAGCGGGAGAACTTACAATGAGCAGTTCTTC.